This TCR beta chain came from a study of cytomegalovirus exposure and HLA in healthy donors. The wider study: HLA-typed donors were the source of roughly 85 million unique TCRs held in an early data release. Among the 400 or so donors who were genotyped, about 79% fell in the genetic ancestry cluster that is associated with self-reported Caucasian donors. Broader study findings: Association of 16,951 TCR beta sequences with HLA alleles was found at 0.05 false discovery rate in a later analysis. The CMV antigen specificity of a few CMV-associated chains was confirmed through in vitro analysis.

Points on this clone: As yet, its antigen is unknown.

The PCR was carried out with 60 Vbeta primers and 13 Jbeta primers. Profiled with immunoSEQ multiplex PCR; TCRdb holds only in-frame clones, not every one. Of 100,000 to 150,000 clones in the sample, around 81% were seen once. Germline V CDR1 and CDR2: SGHRS, YFSETQ. CDR3 length equals 14 residues. Trimming removed 4 bases from V and 8 bases from J; junction bases left unmatched: 8. The sample taken for sequencing was PBMCs. The chain links TRBV5-1 to TRBJ2-4, with 8 bases that match TRBD1. This clonotype was obtained from a man aged 18 to 29 in good health and CMV-seronegative. The CDR3 DNA sequence: TGCGCCAGCAGCCGAGGACAGGGCACGGACATTCAGTACTTC. The encoded protein is CASSRGQGTDIQYF.